The entry that follows covers one T cell receptor (beta chain) sequence. The specificity of this receptor is unknown. No base-level quality is on record; no much larger clone is a single base apart. Using the deep immunoSEQ assay, TCR CDR3 regions were amplified from genomic DNA by multiplex PCR. Extracted genomic DNA from each cell subset was distributed evenly across all wells of several immunoSEQ 96-well plates, and each plate was treated as a replicate. For sorted subsets, each replicate PCR was loaded with 200 to 250 ng genomic DNA, equivalent to approximately 27,000 T cell genomes. Purified libraries were quantified with a Qubit 3.0 fluorometer, sized on a Bioanalyzer 2100, and re-quantified with the KAPA Library Quantification kit. Each immunoSEQ 96-well plate was sequenced on its own single-read 150-cycle Illumina NextSeq 550 flow cell. For the original study's pipeline: The immunoSEQ output contained only junctional sequences without quality scores, so filtering could not match that applied to full-length reads. To assign V/J genes and CDR3, sequences were annotated using PyIR, a Python wrapper for IgBLAST v1.9, with IMGT germline references. Reads were removed for weak V/J assignments (E-value above 1e-6), missing CDR3, stop codons, out-of-frame junctions, or ambiguous translated residues. V3J clonotypes were defined as sequences sharing an identical inferred V gene, J gene, and CDR3 amino acid sequence. Percentage overlap between repertoires was calculated by dividing the number of shared unique clonotypes by the size of the smaller repertoire. Richness of each repertoire was evaluated using RTK rarefaction, the Chao1 estimator, and Recon v2.1 estimates of unobserved clonotypes. Generation probabilities for all TCRbeta clonotypes obtained by the gDNA method from a handful of donors were computed using OLGA. What TCRdb holds here is the immuneACCESS table cut down to in-frame rearrangements. Part of the clones is not present; checked against another copy, under half of the missing clones reflect an unresolved V gene, and the others are unexplained. The DNA gave D and trimming, while V, J and clone size come from that table. Counted in this sample were 2 million to 3 million clones; 93% of them appeared once. Jointly, the top ten make up approximately 0.36% of the sample.

V is cut back by 4 bases and J by 5 bases, with 7 bases in the junction unmatched. There are 16 amino acids in the CDR3, from cysteine to phenylalanine inclusive. Just the 48-base CDR3 DNA is kept, in frame starting at base 1. CDR1 and CDR2 (SGHRS, YFSETQ) derive from the germline V gene. The data originate from a study of shared clonotypes between healthy human individuals (dated by TCRdb to between 2020 and 2021). Concerning the study at large: Two women and a few men aged 18 to 49 years were included in the cohort. For each donor, CD4 naive and CD4 memory were each given three plates, CD8 naive was given two plates, and CD8 memory was given one plate. To estimate repertoire size and how much clonotype sharing occurs between individuals, the study deeply sequenced the blood TCR repertoires of 5 or 6 healthy adults. Different laboratories and diverse techniques were used to prepare libraries and sequence TCR repertoires, to increase sequencing depth and limit assay-specific biases. Per donor, leukapheresis produced somewhere between about 0.85 and 9.5 billion PBMCs.

The donors were healthy, HIV-negative adults with no recently reported acute infections or vaccinations. All donors were Caucasian adults living in Nashville, Tennessee, USA. CD4+ T cells were enriched by magnetic negative selection, after which naive cells were positively selected on CD45RA and the negative fraction was taken as the memory subset. After blood collection by leukapheresis, PBMCs were isolated using Ficoll-Histopaque density gradient centrifugation and then cryopreserved in the vapor phase of liquid nitrogen. Purity and quantity of every magnetically sorted T cell population were checked by analytical flow cytometry. Each sorted fraction had its genomic DNA isolated and then quantified by UV absorbance on a Nanodrop 2000c. What the research found in general, with its limitations: Sharing across several donors was observed for 5% to 6.5% of naive CD4, over 3% of naive CD8, over 2% of memory CD4, and around 0.4% of memory CD8 clonotypes. Based on pairwise subsampling, the degree of clonotype sharing among donors was expected to be affected by sequencing depth. The genetic and exposure-history diversity represented was limited by the small number of donors. Larger estimated clonotype richness was generally found for naive subsets than for memory subsets. Rarefaction of sorted-subset datasets indicated incomplete sequencing despite the large sequencing depth. Only blood was sampled, and tissue TCR repertoires likely differ from those in blood. Higher generation probabilities were observed for clonotypes shared by all four sorted-subset donors than for non-shared clonotypes.

The sequence is built from TRBV5-1 and TRBJ2-3, and 13 junction bases match TRBD2. Sequencing used naive CD4+ T cells from PBMCs. Taken with the paper, the label for cell subset or site translates to: CD45RA+ positively selected. The sequence was collected from a man between 18 and 29 years old in good health. Some clones in this sample may be carry-over from other donors' samples. The DNA reads TGCGCCAGCAGCCAGGCCGGGACTAGCGGGGTAGATACGCAGTATTTT. This gives the protein CASSQAGTSGVDTQYF.